The sequence of this T cell receptor beta chain was determined in a study of shared clonotypes between healthy human individuals (TCRdb year 2020). The study in broad terms: The cohort included three men and a couple of women between 18 and 49 years of age. For each donor, three plates each were used for CD4 naive and CD4 memory, two plates were used for CD8 naive, and one plate was used for CD8 memory. To estimate repertoire size and how much clonotypes are shared between individuals, the study performed deep sequencing of blood TCR repertoires from about five healthy adults. Different laboratories and diverse techniques were used to prepare libraries and sequence TCR repertoires, to increase sequencing depth and limit assay-specific biases. Between about 0.85 and 10 billion PBMCs per donor were obtained by leukapheresis. Overall study outcomes, separate from this receptor: Larger estimated clonotype richness was generally found for naive subsets than for memory subsets. The genetic and exposure-history diversity represented was limited by the small number of donors. Compared with non-shared clonotypes, clonotypes shared by all four sorted-subset donors had higher generation probabilities. Even with the large sequencing depth, rarefaction of the sorted-subset datasets indicated that sequencing was incomplete. Pairwise subsampling indicated that sequencing depth was expected to affect the degree of clonotype sharing among donors. About 5% of naive CD4, 3% to 3.5% of naive CD8, about 2.4% of memory CD4, and approximately 0.4% of memory CD8 clonotypes were shared across several donors. Only blood was sampled, and tissue TCR repertoires likely differ from those in blood.

Via the germline V gene, CDR1 is MGHRA and CDR2 YSYEKL. V drops 3 bases and J drops 0 bases, leaving 9 bases in between. Including the terminal cysteine and phenylalanine, the CDR3 comprises 15 residues. Only CDR3 DNA remains: 45 bases, in frame from the first base. A word on this clone: What this receptor recognizes is not known. Within one base of it there is no much larger clone, and no base qualities were kept. This same CDR3 is encoded by further DNA sequences in the sample.

TCR CDR3 regions were amplified from genomic DNA by multiplex PCR using the deep immunoSEQ assay. Extracted genomic DNA from each cell subset was spread evenly across all wells of several immunoSEQ 96-well plates, with each plate serving as a replicate. For sorted subsets, about 200 ng genomic DNA, equal to approximately 30,000 T cell genomes, was loaded into each replicate PCR. Purified libraries were quantified with a Qubit 3.0 fluorometer, sized on a Bioanalyzer 2100, and re-quantified with the KAPA Library Quantification kit. A separate single-read 150-cycle Illumina NextSeq 550 flow cell was used to sequence each immunoSEQ 96-well plate. In the paper's pipeline: Because only junctional sequences without quality scores were contained in the immunoSEQ output, filtering matching that applied to full-length reads could not be performed. Sequences were annotated with PyIR, a Python wrapper for IgBLAST v1.9, using IMGT germline references to assign V/J genes and CDR3. Reads with weak V/J assignments (E-value above 1e-6), missing CDR3, stop codons, out-of-frame junctions, or ambiguous translated residues were removed. V3J clonotypes were defined by identical inferred V gene, J gene, and CDR3 amino acid sequence. Percentage overlap between repertoires was computed as shared unique clonotypes divided by the size of the smaller repertoire. Richness of each repertoire was evaluated using RTK rarefaction, the Chao1 estimator, and Recon v2.1 estimates of unobserved clonotypes. Generation probabilities for all TCRbeta clonotypes obtained by the gDNA method from a handful of donors were computed using OLGA. The source is immuneACCESS, and TCRdb retained only in-frame sequences with V and J called. Part of the clones is not carried over; for the studies checked, unresolved V genes explain less than half of this, and the remainder is unexplained. V and J calls plus clone size are reproduced from that table; the DNA served to infer D and trimming. The sample includes a few million clones, with approximately 94% observed a single time. About 0.13% of the sample goes to the ten largest clones.

The donors were healthy, HIV-negative adults with no recently reported acute infections or vaccinations. All donors were Caucasian adults living in Nashville, Tennessee, USA. Magnetic negative selection was used to enrich CD4+ T cells, after which naive cells were positively selected on CD45RA and the negative fraction became the memory subset. Blood was collected by leukapheresis, and PBMCs were isolated by Ficoll-Histopaque density gradient centrifugation and then cryopreserved in liquid nitrogen vapor phase. Purity and quantity of every magnetically sorted T cell population were checked by analytical flow cytometry. Genomic DNA was isolated from each sorted fraction and quantified by UV absorbance on a Nanodrop 2000c.

Sequencing was performed on naive CD4+ T cells sorted from blood. The cell subset or site tag for this specimen amounts to: CD45RA+ positively selected. The source is a man aged 18-30 years in good health. The chain employs TRBV4-1 and TRBJ1-3; TRBD1 is perhaps the D gene, given 5 matching bases. The CDR3 reads CASSQGTVSGNTIYF. Here is the DNA: TGCGCCAGCAGCCAGGGGACGGTCTCTGGAAACACCATATATTTT.